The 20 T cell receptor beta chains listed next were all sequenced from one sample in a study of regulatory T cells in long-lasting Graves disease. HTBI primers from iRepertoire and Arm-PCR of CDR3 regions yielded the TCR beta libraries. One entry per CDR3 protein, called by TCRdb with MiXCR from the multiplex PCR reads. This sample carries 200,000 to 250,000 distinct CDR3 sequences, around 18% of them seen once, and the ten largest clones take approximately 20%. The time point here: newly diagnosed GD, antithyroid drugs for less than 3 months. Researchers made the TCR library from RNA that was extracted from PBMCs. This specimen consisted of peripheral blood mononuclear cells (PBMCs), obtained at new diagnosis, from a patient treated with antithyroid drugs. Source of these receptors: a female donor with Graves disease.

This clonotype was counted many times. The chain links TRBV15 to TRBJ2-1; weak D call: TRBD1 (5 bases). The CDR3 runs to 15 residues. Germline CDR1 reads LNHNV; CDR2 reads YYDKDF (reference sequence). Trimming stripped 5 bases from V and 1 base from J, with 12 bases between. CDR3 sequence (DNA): TGTGCCACCAGCTATGGCAGGGATTCCTACAATGAGCAGTTCTTC. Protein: CATSYGRDSYNEQFF.

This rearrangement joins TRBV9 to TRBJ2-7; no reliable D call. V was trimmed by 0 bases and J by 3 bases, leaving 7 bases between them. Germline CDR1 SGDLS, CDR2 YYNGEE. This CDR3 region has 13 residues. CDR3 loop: CASSVAWGYEQYF. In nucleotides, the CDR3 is TGTGCCAGCAGCGTAGCTTGGGGCTACGAGCAGTACTTC.

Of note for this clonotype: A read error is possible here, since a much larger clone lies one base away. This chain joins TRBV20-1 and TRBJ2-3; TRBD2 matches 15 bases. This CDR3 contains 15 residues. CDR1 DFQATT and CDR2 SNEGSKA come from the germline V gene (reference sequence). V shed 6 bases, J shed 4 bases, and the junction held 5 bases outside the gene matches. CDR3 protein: CSARTSGRAADTQYF. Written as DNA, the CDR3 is TGCAGTGCGCGGACTAGCGGGAGGGCCGCAGATACGCAGTATTTT.

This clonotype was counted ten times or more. Here the CDR3 reads CAISERLINYGYTF. CDR3 DNA: TGTGCCATCAGTGAGAGGCTGATAAACTATGGCTACACCTTC. The chain has TRBV10-3 and TRBJ1-2; D uncertain. V dropped 2 bases and J dropped 2 bases, with 9 bases sitting between them. The CDR3 extends over 14 amino acids. CDR1 is ENHRY and CDR2 is SYGVKD in the germline V gene.

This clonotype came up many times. In nucleotides, the CDR3 is TGTGCCAGCAGCGTAGTCGGACTAGCGGGAAATCTCAATGAGCAGTTCTTC. This gives the protein CASSVVGLAGNLNEQFF. The J gene is TRBJ2-1, the V gene TRBV9; 12 positions match TRBD2. Germline CDR1 is SGDLS and CDR2 is YYNGEE. CDR3 length: 17 amino acids. With 0 bases clipped from V and 6 bases from J, the junction kept 7 bases outside the gene matches.

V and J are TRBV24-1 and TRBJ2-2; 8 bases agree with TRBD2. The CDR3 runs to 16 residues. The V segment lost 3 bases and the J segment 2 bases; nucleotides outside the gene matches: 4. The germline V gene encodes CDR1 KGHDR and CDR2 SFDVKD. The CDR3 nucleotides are TGTGCCACCAGTGATATTAGCGGGGCCAACACCGGGGAGCTGTTTTTT. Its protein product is CATSDISGANTGELFF.

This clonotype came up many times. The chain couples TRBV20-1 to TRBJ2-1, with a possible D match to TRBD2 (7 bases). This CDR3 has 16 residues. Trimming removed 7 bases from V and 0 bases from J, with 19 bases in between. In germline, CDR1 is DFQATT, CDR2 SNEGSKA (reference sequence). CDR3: CSGGGAGGSSYNEQFF. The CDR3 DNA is TGCAGTGGGGGGGGGGCTGGCGGTAGCTCCTACAATGAGCAGTTCTTC.

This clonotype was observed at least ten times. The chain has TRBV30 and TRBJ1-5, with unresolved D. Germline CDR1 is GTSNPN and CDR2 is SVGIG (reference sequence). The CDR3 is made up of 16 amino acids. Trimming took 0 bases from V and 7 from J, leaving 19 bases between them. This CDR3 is CAWSVSWGPGRQPQHF. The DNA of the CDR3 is TGTGCCTGGAGTGTAAGTTGGGGTCCCGGTAGGCAGCCCCAGCATTTT.

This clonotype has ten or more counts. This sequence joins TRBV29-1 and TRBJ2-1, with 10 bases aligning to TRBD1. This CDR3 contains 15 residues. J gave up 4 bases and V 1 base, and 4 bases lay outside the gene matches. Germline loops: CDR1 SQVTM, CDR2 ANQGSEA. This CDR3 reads CSVEGGQGVYNEQFF. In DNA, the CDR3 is TGCAGCGTTGAAGGCGGACAGGGGGTGTACAATGAGCAGTTCTTC.

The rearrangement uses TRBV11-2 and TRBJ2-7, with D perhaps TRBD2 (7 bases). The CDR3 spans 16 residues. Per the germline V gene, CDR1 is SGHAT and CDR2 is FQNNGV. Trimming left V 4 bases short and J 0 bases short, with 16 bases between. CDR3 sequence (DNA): TGTGCCAGCAGCTATCGGGGGAGGGGGAGCTCCTACGAGCAGTACTTC. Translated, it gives CASSYRGRGSSYEQYF.

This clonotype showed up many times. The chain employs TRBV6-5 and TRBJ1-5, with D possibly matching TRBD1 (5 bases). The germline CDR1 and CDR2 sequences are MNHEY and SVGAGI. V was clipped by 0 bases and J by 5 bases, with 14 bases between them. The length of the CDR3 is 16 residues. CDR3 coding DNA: TGTGCCAGCAGTTACTCGAGCTCGCCGGGACATCAGCCCCAGCATTTT. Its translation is CASSYSSSPGHQPQHF.

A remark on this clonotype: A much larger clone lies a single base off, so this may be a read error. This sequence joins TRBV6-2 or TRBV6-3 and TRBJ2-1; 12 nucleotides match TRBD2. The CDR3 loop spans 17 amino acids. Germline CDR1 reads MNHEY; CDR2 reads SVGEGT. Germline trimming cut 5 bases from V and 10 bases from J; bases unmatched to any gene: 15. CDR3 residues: CASSIRLAGELSYEQFF. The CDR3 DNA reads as TGTGCCAGCAGTATAAGACTAGCGGGAGAGCTATCCTACGAGCAGTTCTTC.

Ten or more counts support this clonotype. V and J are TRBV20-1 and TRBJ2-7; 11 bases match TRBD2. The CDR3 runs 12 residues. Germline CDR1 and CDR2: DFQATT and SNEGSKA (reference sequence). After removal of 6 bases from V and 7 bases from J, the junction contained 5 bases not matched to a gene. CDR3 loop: CSARGTSGEQYF. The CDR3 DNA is TGCAGTGCCCGGGGGACTAGCGGTGAGCAGTACTTC.

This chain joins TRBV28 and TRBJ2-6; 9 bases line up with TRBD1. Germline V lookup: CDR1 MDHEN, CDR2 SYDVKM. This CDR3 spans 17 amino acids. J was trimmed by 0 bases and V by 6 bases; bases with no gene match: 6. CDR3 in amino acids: CASRPGQGVSGANVLTF. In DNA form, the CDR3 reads TGTGCCAGCAGGCCGGGACAGGGCGTCTCTGGGGCCAACGTCCTGACTTTC.

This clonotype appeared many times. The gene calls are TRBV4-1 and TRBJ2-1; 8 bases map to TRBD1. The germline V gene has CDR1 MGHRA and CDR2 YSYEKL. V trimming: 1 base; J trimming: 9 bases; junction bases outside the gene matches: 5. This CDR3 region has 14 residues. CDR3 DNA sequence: TGCGCCAGCAGCCAAGTGGGACAGGTTAGTGAGCAGTTCTTC. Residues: CASSQVGQVSEQFF.

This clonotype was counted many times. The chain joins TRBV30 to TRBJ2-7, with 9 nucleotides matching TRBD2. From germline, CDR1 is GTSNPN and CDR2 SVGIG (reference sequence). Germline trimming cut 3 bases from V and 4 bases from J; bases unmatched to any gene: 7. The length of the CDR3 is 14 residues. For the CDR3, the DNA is TGTGCCTGGAGAGTAGCGGGAGTACAGTACGAGCAGTACTTC. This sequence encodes CAWRVAGVQYEQYF.

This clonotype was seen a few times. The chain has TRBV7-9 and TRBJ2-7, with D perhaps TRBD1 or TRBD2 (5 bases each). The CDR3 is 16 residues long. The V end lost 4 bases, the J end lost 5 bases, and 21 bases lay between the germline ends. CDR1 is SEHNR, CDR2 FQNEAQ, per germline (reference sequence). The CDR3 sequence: CASSSGSAEVRNEQYF. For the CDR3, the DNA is TGTGCCAGCAGCTCAGGGTCAGCGGAAGTACGTAACGAGCAGTACTTC.

In DNA, the CDR3 is TGTGGCGGGACTGGGGGAGGGCCAAATAGACGCACAGATACGCAGTATTTT. This gives the protein CGGTGGGPNRRTDTQYF. The chain is built from TRBV30 and TRBJ2-3, with TRBD2 matching 7 bases. The CDR3 has 17 amino acids. The germline V gene encodes CDR1 GTSNPN and CDR2 SVGIG (reference sequence).

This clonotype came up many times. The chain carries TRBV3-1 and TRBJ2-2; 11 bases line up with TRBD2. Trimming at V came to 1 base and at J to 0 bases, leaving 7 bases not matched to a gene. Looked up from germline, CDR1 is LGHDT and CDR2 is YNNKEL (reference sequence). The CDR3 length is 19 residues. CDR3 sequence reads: CASSQARTSGPANTGELFF. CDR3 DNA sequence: TGTGCCAGCAGCCAAGCGAGGACTAGCGGGCCCGCGAACACCGGGGAGCTGTTTTTT.

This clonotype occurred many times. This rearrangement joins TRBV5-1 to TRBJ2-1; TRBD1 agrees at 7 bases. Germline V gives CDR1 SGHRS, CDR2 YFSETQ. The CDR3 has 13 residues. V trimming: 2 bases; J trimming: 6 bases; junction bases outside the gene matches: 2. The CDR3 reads CASSFDRANEQFF. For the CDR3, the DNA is TGCGCCAGCAGCTTCGACAGGGCCAATGAGCAGTTCTTC.